This TCR beta chain was identified in a study of early T cells in non-severe SARS-CoV-2 infection. Germline CDR1 and CDR2: SGHTA and FQGNSA. There are 14 residues in the CDR3. V lost 1 base to trimming and J lost 5 bases, with 9 bases between them. MiXCR was run by TCRdb on the 5' RACE reads, yielding one entry per CDR3 protein. Found here are over 85,000 distinct CDR3 sequences, approximately 12% of them singletons; the top ten hold 3.5% to 4%. This clonotype has more than one count but fewer than ten. The V and J genes are TRBV7-2 and TRBJ1-3, with D possibly TRBD1 on 5 matching bases. Sequenced here: whole blood, sampled at baseline. The sequence came from an adult who was a healthcare worker with PCR-confirmed SARS-CoV-2 infection or an uninfected control (not recorded which). In nucleotides, the CDR3 is TGTGCCAGCAGCTTAGACCAGGGTCGAAACACCATATATTTT. This gives the protein CASSLDQGRNTIYF.